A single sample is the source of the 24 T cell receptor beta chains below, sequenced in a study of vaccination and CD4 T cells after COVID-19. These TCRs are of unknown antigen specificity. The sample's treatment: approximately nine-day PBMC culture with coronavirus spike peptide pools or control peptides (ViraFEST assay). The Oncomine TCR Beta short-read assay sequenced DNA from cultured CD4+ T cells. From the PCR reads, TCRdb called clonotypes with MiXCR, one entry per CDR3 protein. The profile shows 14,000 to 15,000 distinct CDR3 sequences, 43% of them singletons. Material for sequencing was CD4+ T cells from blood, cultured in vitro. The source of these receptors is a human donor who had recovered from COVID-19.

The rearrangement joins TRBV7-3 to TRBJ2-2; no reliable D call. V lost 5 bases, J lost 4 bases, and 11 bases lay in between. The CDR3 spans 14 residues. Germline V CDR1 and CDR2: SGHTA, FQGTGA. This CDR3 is CASSLLGITGELFF. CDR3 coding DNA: TGTGCCAGCAGCCTCCTAGGAATCACCGGGGAGCTGTTTTTT.

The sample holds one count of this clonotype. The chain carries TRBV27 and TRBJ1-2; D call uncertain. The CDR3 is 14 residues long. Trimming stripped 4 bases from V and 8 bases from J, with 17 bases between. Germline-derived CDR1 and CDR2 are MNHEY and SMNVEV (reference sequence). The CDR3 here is CASSSDKELWGYTF. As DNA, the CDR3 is TGTGCCAGCAGTTCAGACAAGGAGTTGTGGGGCTACACCTTC.

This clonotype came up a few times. CDR3 DNA sequence: TGTGCCAGCAGTTATGAGCCCCGCTATAATGGTTTGTTCTTC. Protein product: CASSYEPRYNGLFF. The J gene is TRBJ2-1, the V gene TRBV6-5; D ambiguous. CDR1 MNHEY and CDR2 SVGAGI come from the germline V gene. The CDR3 is 14 residues long. V dropped 3 bases and J dropped 15 bases, with 21 bases sitting between them.

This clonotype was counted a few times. CDR3 in amino acids: CASRPPQGARNQPQHF. The CDR3 DNA is TGTGCCAGCAGGCCCCCACAGGGGGCTAGAAATCAGCCCCAGCATTTT. The chain joins TRBV6-1 to TRBJ1-5; 9 bases are shared with TRBD1. The V segment lost 6 bases and the J segment 4 bases; nucleotides outside the gene matches: 10. CDR3 length: 16 amino acids. Germline V lookup: CDR1 MNHNS, CDR2 SASEGT.

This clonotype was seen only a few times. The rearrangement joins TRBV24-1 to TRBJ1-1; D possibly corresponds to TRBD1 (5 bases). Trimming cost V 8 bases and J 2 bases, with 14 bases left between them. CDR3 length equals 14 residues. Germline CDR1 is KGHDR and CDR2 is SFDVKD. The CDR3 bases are TGTGCCACCACCGACAGCCGCCGAAACACTGAAGCTTTCTTT. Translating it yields CATTDSRRNTEAFF.

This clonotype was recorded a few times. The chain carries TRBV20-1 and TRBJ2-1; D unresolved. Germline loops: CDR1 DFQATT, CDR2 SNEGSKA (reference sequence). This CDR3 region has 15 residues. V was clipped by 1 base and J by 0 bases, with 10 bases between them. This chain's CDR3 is CSARAGPSSYNEQFF. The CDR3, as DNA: TGCAGTGCTAGAGCGGGCCCTAGCTCCTACAATGAGCAGTTCTTC.

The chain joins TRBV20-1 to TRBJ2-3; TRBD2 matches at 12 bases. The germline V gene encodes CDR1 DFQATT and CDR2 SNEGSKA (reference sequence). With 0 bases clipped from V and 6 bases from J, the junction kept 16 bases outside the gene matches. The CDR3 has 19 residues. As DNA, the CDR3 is TGCAGTGCTAGAGATTGGGCTAGCGGGAGGGCCGGGTTGGTTGATACGCAGTATTTT. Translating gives CSARDWASGRAGLVDTQYF.

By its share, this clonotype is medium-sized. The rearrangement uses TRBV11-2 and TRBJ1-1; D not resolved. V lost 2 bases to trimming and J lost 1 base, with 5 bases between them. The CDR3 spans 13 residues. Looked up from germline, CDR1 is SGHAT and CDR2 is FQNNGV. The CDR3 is CASSLRQNTEAFF. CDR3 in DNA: TGTGCCAGCAGCTTACGACAGAACACTGAAGCTTTCTTT.

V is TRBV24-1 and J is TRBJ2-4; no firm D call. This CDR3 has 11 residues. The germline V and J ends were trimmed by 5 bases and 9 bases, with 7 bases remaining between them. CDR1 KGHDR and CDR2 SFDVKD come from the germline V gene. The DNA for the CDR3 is TGTGCCACCAGTGGGGAAGGCATTCAGTACTTC. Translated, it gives CATSGEGIQYF.

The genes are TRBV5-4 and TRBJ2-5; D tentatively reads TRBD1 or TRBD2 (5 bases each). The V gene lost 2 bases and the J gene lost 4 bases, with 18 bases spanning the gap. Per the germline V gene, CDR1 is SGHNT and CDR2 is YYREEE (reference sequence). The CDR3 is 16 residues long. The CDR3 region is CASSFAGDGSSETQYF. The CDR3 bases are TGTGCCAGCAGCTTTGCCGGGGACGGCTCTTCAGAGACCCAGTACTTC.

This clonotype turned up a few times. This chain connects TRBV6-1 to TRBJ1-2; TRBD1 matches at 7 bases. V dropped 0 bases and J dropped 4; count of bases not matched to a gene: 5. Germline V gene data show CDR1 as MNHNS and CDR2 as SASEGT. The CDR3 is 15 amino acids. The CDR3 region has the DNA TGTGCCAGCAGTGAAGCAGACAGGGCTGGCTATGGCTACACCTTC. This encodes CASSEADRAGYGYTF.

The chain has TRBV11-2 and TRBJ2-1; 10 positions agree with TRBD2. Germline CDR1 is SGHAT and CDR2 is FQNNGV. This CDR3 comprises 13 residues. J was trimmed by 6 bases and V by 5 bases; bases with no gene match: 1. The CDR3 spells CASSQRGGNEQFF. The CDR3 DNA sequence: TGTGCCAGCAGCCAGCGGGGGGGCAATGAGCAGTTCTTC.

The CDR3 spells CASRTGGQIYEQYF. As DNA, the CDR3 is TGTGCCAGCAGAACGGGGGGACAGATATACGAGCAGTACTTC. The V gene is TRBV6-2 or TRBV6-3, the J gene TRBJ2-7; D is possibly TRBD1 or TRBD2 (7 bases each). Trimming left V 6 bases short and J 4 bases short, with 16 bases between. Germline values: CDR1 MNHEY, CDR2 SVGEGT. This CDR3 region has 14 residues.

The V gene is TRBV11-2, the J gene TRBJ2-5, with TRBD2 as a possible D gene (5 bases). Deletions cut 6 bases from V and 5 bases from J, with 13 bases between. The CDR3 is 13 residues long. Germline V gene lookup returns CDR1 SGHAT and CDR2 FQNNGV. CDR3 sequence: CASSPGRRETQYF. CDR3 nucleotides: TGTGCCAGCAGTCCTGGGCGGAGGGAGACCCAGTACTTC. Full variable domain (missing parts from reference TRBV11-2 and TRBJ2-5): EAGVAQSPRYKIIEKRQSVAFWCNPISGHATLYWYQQILGQGPKLLIQFQNNGVVDDSQLPKDRFSAERLKGVDSTLKIQPAKLEDSAVYLCASSPGRRETQYFGPGTRLLVL.

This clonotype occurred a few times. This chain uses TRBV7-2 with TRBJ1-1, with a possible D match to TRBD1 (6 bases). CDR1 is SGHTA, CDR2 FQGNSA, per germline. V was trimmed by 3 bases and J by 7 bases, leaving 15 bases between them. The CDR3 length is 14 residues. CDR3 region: CASSFRNRASEAFF. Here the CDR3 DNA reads TGTGCCAGCAGCTTTAGGAACAGGGCTAGTGAAGCTTTCTTT.

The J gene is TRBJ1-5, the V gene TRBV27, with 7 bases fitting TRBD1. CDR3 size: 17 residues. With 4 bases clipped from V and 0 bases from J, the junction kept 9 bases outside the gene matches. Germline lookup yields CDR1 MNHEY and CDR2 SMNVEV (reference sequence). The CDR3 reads CASSSEQGSYSNQPQHF. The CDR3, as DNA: TGTGCCAGCAGTTCAGAACAGGGGAGTTATAGCAATCAGCCCCAGCATTTT.

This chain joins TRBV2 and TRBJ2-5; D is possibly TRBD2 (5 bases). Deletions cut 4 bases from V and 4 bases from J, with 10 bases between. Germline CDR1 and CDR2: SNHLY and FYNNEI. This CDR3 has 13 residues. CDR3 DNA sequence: TGTGCCAGCAGTGGGGTTCGGGGAGAGACCCAGTACTTC. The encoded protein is CASSGVRGETQYF. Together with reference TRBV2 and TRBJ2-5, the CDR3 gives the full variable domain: EPEVTQTPSHQVTQMGQEVILRCVPISNHLYFYWYRQILGQKVEFLVSFYNNEISEKSEIFDDQFSVERPDGSNFTLKIRSTKLEDSAMYFCASSGVRGETQYFGPGTRLLVL.

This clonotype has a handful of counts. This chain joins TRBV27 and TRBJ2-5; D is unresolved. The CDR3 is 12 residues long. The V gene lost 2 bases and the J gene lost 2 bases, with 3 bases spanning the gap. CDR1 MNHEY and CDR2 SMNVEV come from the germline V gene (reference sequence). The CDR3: CASSLRQETQYF. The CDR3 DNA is TGTGCCAGCAGTTTACGGCAAGAGACCCAGTACTTC.

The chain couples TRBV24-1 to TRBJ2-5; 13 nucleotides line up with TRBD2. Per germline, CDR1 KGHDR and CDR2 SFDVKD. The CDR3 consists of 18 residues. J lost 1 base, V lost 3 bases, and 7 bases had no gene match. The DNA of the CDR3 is TGTGCCACCAGTGATCTAGGGACTAGCGGGAAGAGCCAAGAGACCCAGTACTTC. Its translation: CATSDLGTSGKSQETQYF.

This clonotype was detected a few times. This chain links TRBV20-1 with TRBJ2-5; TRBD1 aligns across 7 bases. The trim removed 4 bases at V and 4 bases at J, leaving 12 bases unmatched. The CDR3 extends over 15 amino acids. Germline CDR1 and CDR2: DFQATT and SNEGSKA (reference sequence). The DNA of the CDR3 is TGCAGTGCTATCCCCTCGACAGGGCGGAGAGAGACCCAGTACTTC. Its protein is CSAIPSTGRRETQYF.

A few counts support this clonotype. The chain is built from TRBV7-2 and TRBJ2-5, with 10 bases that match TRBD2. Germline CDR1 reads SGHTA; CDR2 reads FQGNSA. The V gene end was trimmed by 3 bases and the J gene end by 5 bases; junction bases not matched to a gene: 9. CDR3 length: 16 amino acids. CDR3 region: CASSFLSGGAGETQYF. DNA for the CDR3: TGTGCCAGCAGCTTCCTAAGCGGGGGGGCCGGTGAGACCCAGTACTTC.

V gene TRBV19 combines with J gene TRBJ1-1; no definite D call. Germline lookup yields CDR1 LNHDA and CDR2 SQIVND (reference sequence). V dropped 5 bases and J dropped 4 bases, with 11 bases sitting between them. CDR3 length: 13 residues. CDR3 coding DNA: TGTGCCAGTAGTGCAGGACTGAGCACTGAAGCTTTCTTT. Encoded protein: CASSAGLSTEAFF.

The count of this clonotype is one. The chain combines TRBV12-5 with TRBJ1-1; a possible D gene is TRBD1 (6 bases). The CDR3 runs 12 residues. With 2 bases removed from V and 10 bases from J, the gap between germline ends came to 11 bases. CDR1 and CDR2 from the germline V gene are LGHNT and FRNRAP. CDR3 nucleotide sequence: TGTGCTAGTGGTTTGCAGGGGCTGGGAGCTTTCTTT. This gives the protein CASGLQGLGAFF.

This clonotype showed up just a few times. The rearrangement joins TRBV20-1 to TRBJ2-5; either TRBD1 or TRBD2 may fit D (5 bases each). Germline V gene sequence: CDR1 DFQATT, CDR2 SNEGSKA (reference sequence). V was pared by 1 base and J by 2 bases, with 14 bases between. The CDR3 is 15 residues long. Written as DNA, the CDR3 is TGCAGTGCTAGAGTGTTTGGGGGACGGCAAGAGACCCAGTACTTC. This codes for CSARVFGGRQETQYF.